A selection of T cell receptor beta chains follows, all from one sample in a study of vaccination effects on CD4 cells after COVID-19. Their antigen targets remain unknown. This table comes from immunoSEQ multiplex PCR, and its TCRdb copy is limited to in-frame clones, with some not included. The sample consists of 30,000 to 45,000 clones, more than 60% of them appearing once. Here the sequenced sample was CD4+ T cells from PBMCs cultured with SARS-CoV-2 spike peptides, taken before COVID-19 vaccination. These receptors were collected from a human donor who received a COVID-19 vaccine. The CDR3 runs from the conserved cysteine through the conserved F or W. Fields, in order: CDR3 DNA, CDR3 protein, clone size, J gene, V gene, D gene. The D gene is left open where the match is weak. Size is stated for part of the rows, as once, few or many counts, or as a class when the clone is expanded.

DNA: TGTGCCTGGTCCCGGGACCGCCCCCGGGGCTACACCTTC; CDR3: CAWSRDRPRGYTF; size: few; J: TRBJ1-2; V: TRBV30; D: -
DNA: TGTGCCAGTAGTTTCTCGGTCCAGGGTGTATTTTCGGCCGAGCAGTACTTC; CDR3: CASSFSVQGVFSAEQYF; size: -; J: TRBJ2-7; V: TRBV19; D: -
DNA: TGTGCCAGTAGTATAGAGGTAGGGAACATTCAGTACTTC; CDR3: CASSIEVGNIQYF; size: few; J: TRBJ2-4; V: TRBV19; D: -
DNA: TGTGCCAGCTCACCACCTTCAAGGAGCTCCTACGAGCAGTACTTC; CDR3: CASSPPSRSSYEQYF; size: -; J: TRBJ2-7; V: TRBV18; D: -
DNA: TGTGCCAGCAGTACAGGAGGGCAGCCCCAGCATTTT; CDR3: CASSTGGQPQHF; size: -; J: TRBJ1-5; V: TRBV2; D: -
DNA: TGCGCCAGCAGTCAACCCCATGGCTACACCTTC; CDR3: CASSQPHGYTF; size: once; J: TRBJ1-2; V: TRBV23-1; D: -
DNA: TGTGCCAGCAGATCTACCCTGGGAGGGGGGAGCACTGAAGCTTTCTTT; CDR3: CASRSTLGGGSTEAFF; size: few; J: TRBJ1-1; V: TRBV2; D: -
DNA: TGTGCCAGCAGCCAAGGGGCAGGGCCCGTCGGCTACACCTTC; CDR3: CASSQGAGPVGYTF; size: -; J: TRBJ1-2; V: TRBV3-1/TRBV3-2; D: -
DNA: TGTGCCAGCAGTGCCCCTAGCACAGATACGCAGTATTTT; CDR3: CASSAPSTDTQYF; size: -; J: TRBJ2-3; V: TRBV28; D: -
DNA: TGTGCCAGCAGTGAAGAGAGTTTTATCTCCTCCGGTACGCAGTATTTT; CDR3: CASSEESFISSGTQYF; size: -; J: TRBJ2-3; V: TRBV2; D: -
DNA: TGTGCCACCTCGACAGGTTTGAACACTGAAGCTTTCTTT; CDR3: CATSTGLNTEAFF; size: -; J: TRBJ1-1; V: TRBV27; D: -
DNA: TGTGCCATCAGTGAGTCTCTTAGCGGGAGAGTCGGTACGCAGTATTTT; CDR3: CAISESLSGRVGTQYF; size: -; J: TRBJ2-3; V: TRBV10-3; D: TRBD2
DNA: TGTGCCAGCAGCTTCGCAGGGGGCACTGGAAACACCATATATTTT; CDR3: CASSFAGGTGNTIYF; size: few; J: TRBJ1-3; V: TRBV5-8; D: TRBD1
DNA: TGCGCCAGCAGCCAAGAAACAGGAACCACTGAAGCTTTCTTT; CDR3: CASSQETGTTEAFF; size: -; J: TRBJ1-1; V: TRBV4-1; D: -
DNA: TGTGCCAGCAGTAATACAGGGGTGGGGGAGACCCAGTACTTC; CDR3: CASSNTGVGETQYF; size: -; J: TRBJ2-5; V: TRBV6-5; D: TRBD1
DNA: TGTGCCACCAGATATTGGGGCAGGGTGGTTGAGACTGAAGCTTTCTTT; CDR3: CATRYWGRVVETEAFF; size: -; J: TRBJ1-1; V: TRBV15; D: -
DNA: TGCGCCAGCAGTGAGTCAAATCGGGGGGGCTACGAGCAGTACTTC; CDR3: CASSESNRGGYEQYF; size: few; J: TRBJ2-7; V: TRBV10-1; D: TRBD2
DNA: TGTGCCAGCAGCTTAGATCCTGCGGCGAACTATGGCTACACCTTC; CDR3: CASSLDPAANYGYTF; size: -; J: TRBJ1-2; V: TRBV11-2; D: -
DNA: TGCGCCAGCAGGCCAACGGGACAGAGCTTCTACGAGCAGTACTTC; CDR3: CASRPTGQSFYEQYF; size: -; J: TRBJ2-7; V: TRBV5-1; D: TRBD1
DNA: TGCAGCGCCGCCGGGGTAGCGGGAGTTGAGCAGTTCTTC; CDR3: CSAAGVAGVEQFF; size: -; J: TRBJ2-1; V: TRBV29-1; D: TRBD2
DNA: TGTGCCAGCAGTCGTACATTTGACAGTCCCTACGAGCAGTACTTC; CDR3: CASSRTFDSPYEQYF; size: -; J: TRBJ2-7; V: TRBV27; D: -
DNA: TGTGCCAGCAGCCGACAACACCTCTATGGCTACACCTTC; CDR3: CASSRQHLYGYTF; size: few; J: TRBJ1-2; V: TRBV6-2/TRBV6-3; D: -
DNA: TGTGCCAGCAGCCAAGATATCACCCCAGATACGCAGTATTTT; CDR3: CASSQDITPDTQYF; size: -; J: TRBJ2-3; V: TRBV4-2; D: -
DNA: TGTGCCTGGAGTGTAGTTGGGACAGGGGGCGAGCAGTACTTC; CDR3: CAWSVVGTGGEQYF; size: -; J: TRBJ2-7; V: TRBV30; D: TRBD1
DNA: TGTGCCAGCAGCTTGCACGGAGGGAACACTGAAGCTTTCTTT; CDR3: CASSLHGGNTEAFF; size: few; J: TRBJ1-1; V: TRBV5-8; D: -
DNA: TGTGCCAGCAGCTTAGCGCTGGTGGGGGACTTCGCTGAAGCTTTCTTT; CDR3: CASSLALVGDFAEAFF; size: -; J: TRBJ1-1; V: TRBV7-9; D: -
DNA: TGTGCCAGCAGCACTGTCTCGGGGCGCAACACCGGGGAGCTGTTTTTT; CDR3: CASSTVSGRNTGELFF; size: -; J: TRBJ2-2; V: TRBV11-2; D: -
DNA: TGTGCCAGCAGCTCAACAGGGACCCTCTATGGCTACACCTTC; CDR3: CASSSTGTLYGYTF; size: few; J: TRBJ1-2; V: TRBV7-9; D: -
DNA: TGTGCCAGCAGGGATGACAGGGGATGGGTAGATACGCAGTATTTT; CDR3: CASRDDRGWVDTQYF; size: -; J: TRBJ2-3; V: TRBV2; D: TRBD1
DNA: TGTGCCAGTAGTCTCGGACCTAGGTCAGGAGATACGCAGTATTTT; CDR3: CASSLGPRSGDTQYF; size: -; J: TRBJ2-3; V: TRBV19; D: -
DNA: TGTGCCAGCAGTTACTTCGGGGGAGGGCCACAAGATACGCAGTATTTT; CDR3: CASSYFGGGPQDTQYF; size: -; J: TRBJ2-3; V: TRBV6-2/TRBV6-3; D: TRBD2
DNA: TGTGCCAGCAGTTTGGGACTAGGTCTCTTGGAGCAGTACTTC; CDR3: CASSLGLGLLEQYF; size: -; J: TRBJ2-7; V: TRBV28; D: TRBD2
DNA: TGTGCCGCAACCCCTCAACAGGGGGCTTCGTGGGGCTACACCTTC; CDR3: CAATPQQGASWGYTF; size: -; J: TRBJ1-2; V: TRBV6-5; D: TRBD1
DNA: TGTGCCAGCAGCACCCGGGACCCCAAAAGCATCCACGAGCAGTACTTC; CDR3: CASSTRDPKSIHEQYF; size: -; J: TRBJ2-7; V: TRBV5-4; D: -
DNA: TGTGCCAGCAGCTTATCCGACAGGGGGCAGGGTGGCTACACCTTC; CDR3: CASSLSDRGQGGYTF; size: few; J: TRBJ1-2; V: TRBV7-9; D: TRBD1
DNA: TGTGCCAGTATGGTCGACAGGCCATATAGCAATCAGCCCCAGCATTTT; CDR3: CASMVDRPYSNQPQHF; size: -; J: TRBJ1-5; V: TRBV19; D: -
DNA: TGTGCCAGCAGCTTGAGTGGGGGCAATCAGCCCCAGCATTTT; CDR3: CASSLSGGNQPQHF; size: -; J: TRBJ1-5; V: TRBV5-8; D: -
DNA: TGTGCCAGCAGATCAACAGGGTTATATGGCTACACCTTC; CDR3: CASRSTGLYGYTF; size: -; J: TRBJ1-2; V: TRBV16; D: -
DNA: TGTGCCAGCAGTCTTCATACCGGCGGAAGCTATGGCTACACCTTC; CDR3: CASSLHTGGSYGYTF; size: few; J: TRBJ1-2; V: TRBV6-2/TRBV6-3; D: -
DNA: TGCACCAGCAGCCAAGATAAACGGAACGAGCAGTACTTC; CDR3: CTSSQDKRNEQYF; size: -; J: TRBJ2-7; V: TRBV1; D: -
DNA: TGTGCCAGCAGCCCAGAGGGGACCTATGGCTACACCTTC; CDR3: CASSPEGTYGYTF; size: -; J: TRBJ1-2; V: TRBV3-1/TRBV3-2; D: -
DNA: TGTGCCTGGAGCCCAGGGTGGAGTGGGGCGAACACTGAAGCTTTCTTT; CDR3: CAWSPGWSGANTEAFF; size: once; J: TRBJ1-1; V: TRBV30; D: -
DNA: TGTGCCAGCAGCCCGAAATCGGGCCAGGACACTGAAGCTTTCTTT; CDR3: CASSPKSGQDTEAFF; size: -; J: TRBJ1-1; V: TRBV5-4; D: -
DNA: TGTGCCAGCAGCCAAGGCAGATGGGAGACCCAGTACTTC; CDR3: CASSQGRWETQYF; size: once; J: TRBJ2-5; V: TRBV3-1/TRBV3-2; D: -
DNA: TGCGCCAGCGCCCACCCCGAATCCAGGGGAAGGGTATCGAAGTGCTATGGCTACACCTTC; CDR3: CASAHPESRGRVSKCYGYTF; size: few; J: TRBJ1-2; V: TRBV23-1; D: -
DNA: TGTGCCAGCAGCTTAGTGAGACTGAGGAACACTGAAGCTTTCTTT; CDR3: CASSLVRLRNTEAFF; size: -; J: TRBJ1-1; V: TRBV7-2; D: -
DNA: TGCGCCAGCAGGCGGGATGGAACCTACGAGCAGTACTTC; CDR3: CASRRDGTYEQYF; size: -; J: TRBJ2-7; V: TRBV5-1; D: -
DNA: TGTGCCAGCTCACTGGGCCCTGGGGCCAACGTCCTGACTTTC; CDR3: CASSLGPGANVLTF; size: -; J: TRBJ2-6; V: TRBV18; D: -
DNA: TGTGCCAGCAGCCAAGATTGGGGGCAGGTTAATTCACCCCTCCACTTT; CDR3: CASSQDWGQVNSPLHF; size: -; J: TRBJ1-6; V: TRBV4-2; D: -
DNA: TGTGCCAGTAGTATGCCCCCATCGGGGGGGAACACAGATACGCAGTATTTT; CDR3: CASSMPPSGGNTDTQYF; size: few; J: TRBJ2-3; V: TRBV19; D: TRBD2
DNA: TGCGCCAGCAGCTTGGACAGCAACGTCCTGACTTTC; CDR3: CASSLDSNVLTF; size: -; J: TRBJ2-6; V: TRBV5-1; D: -
DNA: TGTGCCAGCAGCGTAGGGACAGGGGGACGGGAGACCCAGTACTTC; CDR3: CASSVGTGGRETQYF; size: -; J: TRBJ2-5; V: TRBV9; D: TRBD1
DNA: TGTGCCAGCAGTGAGGGAGGTACGCGGTTCTCTGGGGCCAACGTCCTGACTTTC; CDR3: CASSEGGTRFSGANVLTF; size: -; J: TRBJ2-6; V: TRBV6-1; D: -
DNA: TGTGCCACCAGTGATCCCGGGAGGAACAATGAGCAGTTCTTC; CDR3: CATSDPGRNNEQFF; size: -; J: TRBJ2-1; V: TRBV24-1; D: TRBD2
DNA: TGCGCCAGCAGCCTCTTCGGGGTACAGGGGGCGATGCGAGGAGGAAACACCATATATTTT; CDR3: CASSLFGVQGAMRGGNTIYF; size: -; J: TRBJ1-3; V: TRBV4-1; D: TRBD1
DNA: TGTGCCAGCAGTTCTCAGGGGTATGATGTTGGGTACGAGCAGTACTTC; CDR3: CASSSQGYDVGYEQYF; size: -; J: TRBJ2-7; V: TRBV28; D: -
DNA: TGTGCCAGCCGCCCCCGACAGGGAGAGAATTGCAGAGATGAAAAACTGTTTTTT; CDR3: CASRPRQGENCRDEKLFF; size: -; J: TRBJ1-4; V: TRBV21-1; D: -